This TCR beta chain was recovered during a study of graft-versus-host responses after intestinal transplantation. Profiled with immunoSEQ multiplex PCR; TCRdb holds only in-frame clones, not every one. The sample yields 90,000 to 95,000 clones, 90% to 95% seen once. Study observations and caveats: Early post-transplant HvG declines were associated with peak circulating GvH clone levels. Recipient marrow contained GvH clones, some of which appeared first in ileum or blood.

Germline CDR1 is SGHDT and CDR2 is YYEEEE. The length of the CDR3 is 11 residues. In the case of this clone: Its specificity is not known. Its ends do not fully match the called genes, so a read error is possible.

The J gene is TRBJ2-7, the V gene TRBV5-6; 10 bases fit TRBD1. The sample was unstimulated CD8+ T cells sorted from spleen or lymph node cells, taken before intestinal transplant. The receptor's source is a human donor who received an intestinal transplant. The CDR3 reads CASSWGQGLDF. CDR3 nucleotides: TGTGCCAGCAGCTGGGGACAGGGGTTGGACTTC. Looking up the rest from reference TRBV5-6 and TRBJ2-7 gives the full variable domain: DAGVTQSPTHLIKTRGQQVTLRCSPKSGHDTVSWYQQALGQGPQFIFQYYEEEERQRGNFPDRFSGHQFPNYSSELNVNALLLGDSALYLCASSWGQGLDFGPGTRLTVT.